The 8 T cell receptor beta chains presented below share a single source sample, sequenced in a study of T-cell reconstitution after alpha-beta-depleted transplantation in children. Unique molecular identifiers were incorporated when the TCRbeta library was constructed. TCRdb recomputed calls from the PCR reads with MiXCR, one row per CDR3 protein. This table has 540,000 or so distinct CDR3 sequences, 23% appearing once. Sequenced here: PBMCs, mostly from graft donor cells, sampled 360 days after TCRalphabeta/CD19-depleted stem cell transplant. These receptors all come from a boy younger than two who had a stem cell transplant for acute myeloid leukemia, so the T cells may come from the graft donor.

There are a few counts of this clonotype. The genes are TRBV12-3 or TRBV12-4 and TRBJ1-5, with a possible D match to TRBD1 (5 bases). The V end was cut by 8 bases, the J end by 9 bases, with 14 bases between. The CDR3 extends over 12 amino acids. The CDR3 spells CASGQGGWPQHF. Written as DNA, the CDR3 is TGTGCCAGCGGGCAGGGAGGGTGGCCCCAGCATTTT.

Only a few counts were recorded for this clonotype. The chain recombines TRBV4-3 with TRBJ2-1, with 8 bases fitting TRBD2. CDR3 size: 17 residues. The J segment lost 4 bases and the V segment lost 0 bases, leaving 8 bases of the junction unmatched. Germline loops: CDR1 LGHNA, CDR2 YSLEER. This CDR3 is CASSQDPPGGVYNEQFF. Written as DNA, the CDR3 is TGCGCCAGCAGCCAAGATCCCCCGGGAGGGGTTTACAATGAGCAGTTCTTC.

V gene TRBV2 combines with J gene TRBJ2-1, with 8 nucleotides matching TRBD2. Germline-derived CDR1 and CDR2 are SNHLY and FYNNEI. This CDR3 spans 16 amino acids. Trimming took 7 bases from V and 0 from J; bases not matched to a gene: 8. The CDR3 DNA is TGTGCCAGCACCCTATTCGGGGGGGGCTCCTACAATGAGCAGTTCTTC. This gives the protein CASTLFGGGSYNEQFF.

The V and J genes are TRBV5-1 and TRBJ2-5; a weak D match, TRBD1 (5 bases). V was trimmed by 0 bases and J by 0 bases, leaving 9 bases between them. CDR1 and CDR2 (germline): SGHRS, YFSETQ. CDR3 length: 15 amino acids. CDR3 in amino acids: CASSLGQMYQETQYF. The CDR3 coding sequence is TGCGCCAGCAGCTTGGGACAGATGTACCAAGAGACCCAGTACTTC.

This clonotype was counted a few times. This chain links TRBV21-1 with TRBJ2-1; TRBD2 is the table's D call and was not checked against the DNA. TRBV21-1 is classified as a pseudogene. The CDR3 consists of 15 residues. CDR3 in amino acids: CASSQIAGRSDEQFF. CDR3 nucleotides: TGTGCCAGCAGCCAAATAGCGGGGAGGAGCGATGAGCAGTTCTTC.

This chain joins TRBV6-1 and TRBJ2-5, with D possibly being TRBD2 (7 bases). V was clipped by 7 bases and J by 1 base, with 19 bases between them. CDR1 is MNHNS and CDR2 is SASEGT in the germline V gene. The CDR3 contains 16 residues. CDR3 in DNA: TGTGCCAGCAACCCCCTCGGCGGGGGCCTCCAAGAGACCCAGTACTTC. Residues: CASNPLGGGLQETQYF.

This clonotype was counted a few times. The chain has TRBV4-1 and TRBJ2-7, with D possibly being TRBD1 (6 bases). CDR1 MGHRA and CDR2 YSYEKL come from the germline V gene. V gave up 4 bases and J gave up 6 bases, with 19 bases separating them. The CDR3 is made up of 15 amino acids. For the CDR3, the DNA is TGCGCCAGCAGCCCACAGGGCCAGGGATTTTCCGAGCAGTACGTC. Translation gives CASSPQGQGFSEQYV.

The chain has TRBV27 and TRBJ2-1, with D possibly matching TRBD2 (5 bases). The germline V gene encodes CDR1 MNHEY and CDR2 SMNVEV (reference sequence). Trimming took off 5 bases at V and 9 bases at J, with 20 bases between the two ends. The CDR3 has 15 amino acids. The CDR3 DNA reads as TGTGCCAGCAGTCCGAGGGCCTTCCGAGAGGGTGAGCAGTTCTTC. It encodes CASSPRAFREGEQFF.